Below, one T cell receptor beta chain is given with its context. Its specificity is unknown. Extraction of total RNA produced a minimum of 5.5 micrograms from each sample. The germline V gene has CDR1 DFQATT and CDR2 SNEGSKA (reference sequence). CDR3 size: 13 residues. With 3 bases clipped from V and 5 bases from J, the junction kept 4 bases outside the gene matches. This specimen belongs to a study of blood T cells in healthy people across ages. Together with a sample-barcoded 5' primer, a J-beta primer mix was included in a second PCR lasting about 7 to 11 cycles. A single record per CDR3 protein comes from TCRdb applying MiXCR to the 5' RACE reads. This sample has 1.5 million or so distinct CDR3 sequences, with 35% to 45% found just once. The study, taken as a whole, reports: Long-lived donors had more naive CD4+ cells and higher diversity than aged donors.

This receptor was taken from a woman aged 18-29 years in good health. The chain uses TRBV20-1 and TRBJ1-5; 7 bases are shared with TRBD1. Specimen: blood. The CDR3 reads CSARKGGDQPQHF. The CDR3 region has the DNA TGCAGTGCTAGGAAAGGGGGCGATCAGCCCCAGCATTTT.